This T cell receptor beta chain was obtained from a study of T cells in Graves' hyperthyroidism and ophthalmopathy. RNA transcripts provided the source from which TCR beta CDR3 regions were amplified. HTBI primers were the set used in a first-round RT-PCR of the TCR CDR3. TCRdb recomputed calls from the multiplex PCR reads with MiXCR, one row per CDR3 protein. The sample lists a few hundred thousand distinct CDR3 sequences, more than 14% seen once, with about an eighth in the top ten. Each 10 ml fresh peripheral blood draw supplied the PBMCs. Study-wide results and caveats: A median 6.5 months before onset, the model predicted ophthalmopathy. Most thyroid clonotypes expanded above 0.001 appeared in blood too. Stable hyperthyroidism was separated from ophthalmopathy by a model based on 13 V-J features.

This CDR3 has 13 amino acids. Trimming shortened V by 7 bases and J by 2 bases, and 12 bases separated the two germline ends. Germline V gene data show CDR1 as SGHRS and CDR2 as YFSETQ. This clonotype has a count of ten or more. The target antigen is unknown. The specimen was blood. The origin of this receptor is a woman in her thirties or forties with Graves' hyperthyroidism that later progressed to Graves' ophthalmopathy. V and J are TRBV5-1 and TRBJ2-5; D tentatively reads TRBD1 or TRBD2 (5 bases each). The CDR3 loop is CASSRDLQETQYF. The CDR3 nucleotides are TGCGCCAGCTCCAGGGACCTTCAAGAGACCCAGTACTTC. Looking up the rest from reference TRBV5-1 and TRBJ2-5 gives the full variable domain: KAGVTQTPRYLIKTRGQQVTLSCSPISGHRSVSWYQQTPGQGLQFLFEYFSETQRNKGNFPGRFSGRQFSNSRSEMNVSTLELGDSALYLCASSRDLQETQYFGPGTRLLVL.